This passage covers 24 T cell receptor beta chains from one sample sequenced in a study of response to subunit inactivated influenza vaccine. Using its own MiXCR run on the RT-PCR reads, TCRdb lists one record per CDR3 protein. The table records about 170,000 distinct CDR3 sequences, about 12% of them present only once. The same specimen was also included in a second study, on T cells expressing NK-cell markers. From that study: Researchers built TCR beta cDNA using 5'RACE template switching with UMIs.

Sequencing used CD8+ T cells sorted from PBMCs, obtained roughly 13 days after vaccination. These receptors came from a man aged 50-59 years who received an inactivated influenza vaccine.

The rearrangement links TRBV24-1 to TRBJ2-2, with D possibly being TRBD1 (6 bases). This CDR3 has 15 amino acids. Germline V lookup: CDR1 KGHDR, CDR2 SFDVKD. The V and J ends lost 9 bases and 0 bases respectively, with 13 bases between them. CDR3 sequence reads: CATQRGTSNTGELFF. In DNA form, the CDR3 reads TGTGCCACCCAACGAGGGACATCGAACACCGGGGAGCTGTTTTTT.

J is TRBJ2-5 and V is TRBV20-1; the D gene is possibly TRBD1 (6 bases). Germline V lookup: CDR1 DFQATT, CDR2 SNEGSKA (reference sequence). The V gene lost 0 bases and the J gene lost 1 base, with 18 bases spanning the gap. This CDR3 comprises 17 residues. CDR3 amino acids: CSAREIRGGDFQETQYF. The CDR3 bases are TGCAGTGCTAGAGAAATCAGGGGTGGCGACTTCCAAGAGACCCAGTACTTC.

This clonotype was found a few times. The rearrangement joins TRBV21-1 to TRBJ2-3; TRBD1 is taken as the D call from the table, unchecked against the DNA. TRBV21-1 is noted as a pseudogene. The CDR3 has 20 amino acids. The CDR3 DNA reads TGTGCCAGCAGCAAAGCGCTCGAAACATTCCCGAAGTCTAGCACAGATACGCAGTATTTT. It yields the protein CASSKALETFPKSSTDTQYF.

This clonotype has just a few counts. The chain uses TRBV6-2 or TRBV6-3 and TRBJ2-1; 12 nucleotides line up with TRBD2. CDR3 length: 17 amino acids. CDR1 is MNHEY, CDR2 SVGEGT, per germline. J lost 1 base, V lost 2 bases, and 3 bases had no gene match. The CDR3 region has the DNA TGTGCCAGCAGTTACCCTAGCGGGGGGGGATCCTACAATGAGCAGTTCTTC. Translation: CASSYPSGGGSYNEQFF.

The chain carries TRBV20-1 and TRBJ1-6, with D perhaps TRBD1 (6 bases). V was cut by 2 bases and J by 10 bases, with 15 bases left in between. This CDR3 spans 14 amino acids. Germline values: CDR1 DFQATT, CDR2 SNEGSKA (reference sequence). DNA for the CDR3: TGCAGTGCTAGACACAGATCAGGGGTCTCACCCCTCCACTTT. Protein sequence: CSARHRSGVSPLHF.

This chain connects TRBV11-3 to TRBJ2-3; D possibly corresponds to TRBD1 (6 bases). V lost 4 bases and J lost 2, with 13 bases in between. The CDR3 runs 15 residues. Germline CDR1 is SGHNT and CDR2 is YENEEA. This chain's CDR3 is CASSSRQDPTDTQYF. The CDR3, as DNA: TGTGCCAGCAGCTCGCGACAGGACCCCACAGATACGCAGTATTTT. Filled out from reference TRBV11-3 and TRBJ2-3, the complete variable domain reads EAGVVQSPRYKIIEKKQPVAFWCNPISGHNTLYWYLQNLGQGPELLIRYENEEAVDDSQLPKDRFSAERLKGVDSTLKIQPAELGDSAVYLCASSSRQDPTDTQYFGPGTRLTVL.

The gene calls are TRBV14 and TRBJ2-5, with 10 bases matching TRBD2. Germline CDR1 SGHDN, CDR2 FVKESK. This CDR3 is 18 amino acids long. With V trimmed by 0 bases and J by 2 bases, 9 bases remained unmatched. Here the CDR3 reads CASSQDRTSGGGQETQYF. The CDR3 DNA follows: TGTGCCAGCAGCCAAGATAGGACTAGCGGAGGGGGGCAAGAGACCCAGTACTTC.

This clonotype occurred many times. This sequence joins TRBV27 and TRBJ2-2; 7 bases align to TRBD2. The CDR3 consists of 15 residues. Germline V CDR1 and CDR2: MNHEY, SMNVEV (reference sequence). Trimming cost V 7 bases and J 5 bases; bases outside gene matches: 10. CDR3 nucleotides: TGTGCCAGCACATATGGGGGGGAAGGAACCGGGGAGCTGTTTTTT. Translation: CASTYGGEGTGELFF.

This chain links TRBV15 with TRBJ2-3, with TRBD2 matching 8 bases. From germline, CDR1 is LNHNV and CDR2 YYDKDF (reference sequence). The CDR3 covers 16 residues. J was trimmed by 4 bases and V by 3 bases; bases with no gene match: 9. CDR3 protein: CATSRSTSGRADTQYF. In nucleotides, the CDR3 is TGTGCCACCAGCAGGTCTACCAGCGGGAGAGCAGATACGCAGTATTTT.

The CDR3 region is CASRPFGLAGQETQYF. The CDR3 coding sequence is TGTGCCAGCAGACCGTTTGGACTAGCGGGACAAGAGACCCAGTACTTC. The rearrangement links TRBV7-9 to TRBJ2-5, with 12 positions matching TRBD2. Looked up from germline, CDR1 is SEHNR and CDR2 is FQNEAQ (reference sequence). The CDR3 is made up of 16 amino acids. V lost 6 bases, J lost 2 bases, and 7 bases stayed unmatched.

This clonotype appeared a few times. The CDR3 DNA sequence: TGTGCCATCAGGATCCCAATGAACACTGAAGCTTTCTTT. This gives the protein CAIRIPMNTEAFF. The gene calls are TRBV10-3 and TRBJ1-1, with D hard to call. This CDR3 is 13 amino acids long. CDR1 and CDR2 (germline): ENHRY, SYGVKD. V dropped 6 bases and J dropped 0 bases, with 8 bases sitting between them.

Points on this clonotype: A much larger clone is a single base away; this may be a read error. The J gene is TRBJ2-7, the V gene TRBV6-2 or TRBV6-3; TRBD2 matches 7 bases. The CDR3 is 16 residues long. Germline V gene lookup returns CDR1 MNHEY and CDR2 SVGEGT. The CDR3 protein is CAGSYPTSGEKYEQYF. The CDR3 DNA follows: TGTGCCGGCAGTTACCCCACAAGCGGGGAGAAGTACGAGCAGTACTTC.

This clonotype was seen a handful of times. The chain carries TRBV5-6 and TRBJ2-7, with 7 bases fitting TRBD2. J gave up 6 bases and V 7 bases, and 16 bases lay outside the gene matches. The CDR3 extends over 15 amino acids. The germline V gene has CDR1 SGHDT and CDR2 YYEEEE. CDR3: CASFLYGTTGFEQYF. The CDR3 DNA reads as TGTGCCAGCTTCCTGTACGGGACTACGGGTTTCGAGCAGTACTTC.

This clonotype was found many times. CDR3 coding DNA: TGCAGCGTTGTTCGAGCGGAGACCTACGAGCAGTACTTC. Protein sequence: CSVVRAETYEQYF. The chain employs TRBV29-1 and TRBJ2-7, with D possibly being TRBD2 (5 bases). The CDR3 contains 13 residues. CDR1 and CDR2 from the germline V gene are SQVTM and ANQGSEA. V lost 4 bases and J 2 bases, leaving 12 bases between the germline ends.

The chain links TRBV6-5 to TRBJ2-3, with D possibly called TRBD1 or TRBD2 (5 bases each). There are 15 residues in the CDR3. V shed 0 bases and J shed 4 bases, with 11 bases lying between them. Germline CDR1 and CDR2: MNHEY and SVGAGI. CDR3 bases: TGTGCCAGCAGTTACTCTGGGGGTTCCGCAGATACGCAGTATTTT. It specifies CASSYSGGSADTQYF.

The chain joins TRBV5-4 to TRBJ2-2, with D tentatively TRBD2 (5 bases). Germline V gene data show CDR1 as SGHNT and CDR2 as YYREEE (reference sequence). V lost 2 bases and J lost 8, with 10 bases in between. The CDR3 contains 13 residues. The CDR3 nucleotides read TGTGCCAGCAGCTTTCGAGGGTCAGGGGAGCTGTTTTTT. Its protein product is CASSFRGSGELFF.

The chain couples TRBV20-1 to TRBJ2-7; 9 positions agree with TRBD2. Losses at the gene ends were 2 bases for V and 7 bases for J; bases not matched to a gene: 9. CDR1 and CDR2 (germline): DFQATT, SNEGSKA (reference sequence). The CDR3 covers 14 residues. DNA of the CDR3: TGCAGTGCTAGATCTTTAGCGGGAGACTGGGAGCAGTACTTC. This gives the protein CSARSLAGDWEQYF.

This clonotype came up a few times. V is TRBV5-6 and J is TRBJ2-7, with D maybe TRBD1 (5 bases). This CDR3 comprises 13 residues. Germline CDR1 and CDR2: SGHDT and YYEEEE. V gave up 0 bases and J gave up 4 bases, with 8 bases separating them. The CDR3 sequence is CASSLETDYEQYF. DNA of the CDR3: TGTGCCAGCAGCTTGGAGACAGATTACGAGCAGTACTTC.

This clonotype was seen a handful of times. The chain has TRBV5-1 and TRBJ2-5; D unresolved. Trimming removed 1 base at V and 5 bases at J, with 15 bases between. Germline V gene sequence: CDR1 SGHRS, CDR2 YFSETQ. The CDR3 contains 15 residues. The CDR3 DNA is TGCGCCAGCAGCTTGCCCTCTCGTTTGGACGAGACCCAGTACTTC. This translates into CASSLPSRLDETQYF.

This clonotype was observed a handful of times. The chain combines TRBV20-1 with TRBJ1-1, with D perhaps matching TRBD1 (5 bases). Looked up from germline, CDR1 is DFQATT and CDR2 is SNEGSKA (reference sequence). V was pared by 0 bases and J by 4 bases, with 12 bases between. The CDR3 is 14 amino acids. The CDR3 here is CSARDKGMGTEAFF. CDR3 DNA sequence: TGCAGTGCTAGAGACAAGGGGATGGGCACTGAAGCTTTCTTT.

The rearrangement links TRBV20-1 to TRBJ2-1; no reliable D call. The ends were cut back, 5 bases at V and 4 bases at J, with 6 bases in the middle. The length of the CDR3 is 11 residues. Germline values: CDR1 DFQATT, CDR2 SNEGSKA (reference sequence). The CDR3 DNA sequence: TGCAGTGCTCCAGAGTACAATGAGCAGTTCTTC. Translation: CSAPEYNEQFF.

The chain joins TRBV11-2 to TRBJ1-6; D is possibly TRBD1 (5 bases). This CDR3 has 19 amino acids. Trimming took 3 bases from V and 7 from J, leaving 25 bases between them. The germline CDR1 and CDR2 sequences are SGHAT and FQNNGV. The CDR3 is CASSFLWVGRVNGNSPLHF. The CDR3 DNA reads as TGTGCCAGCAGCTTCCTCTGGGTGGGACGAGTGAACGGCAATTCACCCCTCCACTTT.

V is TRBV11-1 and J is TRBJ1-4, with D hard to call. The CDR3 has 17 residues. The ends were cut back, 1 base at V and 8 bases at J, with 20 bases in the middle. CDR1 and CDR2 (germline): SGHAT, FQDESV (reference sequence). The CDR3 sequence: CASSLGNSRRGDEKLFF. The CDR3 region has the DNA TGTGCCAGCAGCTTAGGAAACTCTCGGCGGGGTGACGAAAAACTGTTTTTT.

This clonotype was picked up a small number of times. The genes are TRBV7-2 and TRBJ2-7, with D unresolved. Germline V lookup: CDR1 SGHTA, CDR2 FQGNSA. This CDR3 spans 11 amino acids. The germline V and J ends were trimmed by 6 bases and 5 bases, with 8 bases remaining between them. CDR3 amino acids: CASSALDEQYF. In DNA, the CDR3 is TGTGCCAGCAGTGCGCTGGACGAGCAGTACTTC. The variable domain in full, with the rest retrieved from reference TRBV7-2 and TRBJ2-7, is GAGVSQSPSNKVTEKGKDVELRCDPISGHTALYWYRQSLGQGLEFLIYFQGNSAPDKSGLPSDRFSAERTGGSVSTLTIQRTQQEDSAVYLCASSALDEQYFGPGTRLTVT.